This T cell receptor beta chain was sequenced in a study of blood T cell repertoires in COVID-19. The repertoire was sequenced with immunoSEQ multiplex PCR; TCRdb's copy has only in-frame clones and lacks some. The table has hundreds of thousands of clones, 86% seen once. Germline CDR1 reads MNHEY; CDR2 reads SVGAGI. This CDR3 comprises 13 residues. Trimming took 9 bases from V and 3 from J; bases not matched to a gene: 7. The rearrangement joins TRBV6-5 to TRBJ1-2; 7 bases are a match to TRBD1. This clonotype was sampled from a woman in her 30s with active or convalescent COVID-19. Sequencing was performed on peripheral blood. The CDR3 nucleotides are TGTGCCAGGAGAAATCAGGGGGACTATGGCTACACCTTC. Protein sequence: CARRNQGDYGYTF.